The TCR beta chain described here comes from a study of blood T cell repertoires in COVID-19. Turning to the study itself: Sites in the United States, Italy and Spain provided acute and convalescent COVID-19 samples.

Recruits, aged about 18 to 89 years, lived in approximately 26 US areas. Researchers sorted participants into cohorts using their self-reported clinical history. Trimming took off 5 bases at V and 3 bases at J, with 11 bases between the two ends. CDR3 length equals 14 residues. The germline V gene has CDR1 SGHVS and CDR2 FQNEAQ. In the source study's methods: Cell counts per sample came from amplifying reference gene primers. Profiling relied on immunoSEQ multiplex PCR, and the TCRdb table lists in-frame clones only, not all of them. The V and J calls and the clone size are those of that table, but D and trimming were determined from the DNA. The sample has 320,000 or so clones; roughly 87% are singletons.

V is TRBV7-8 and J is TRBJ2-1; possibly TRBD1 for D (5 bases). The sample was PBMCs or T cells enriched from blood (not recorded which). The TCR was taken from a woman aged 30 to 39 who had recovered from COVID-19. CDR3 region: CASSTGRVYNEQFF. The CDR3 DNA follows: TGTGCCAGCAGCACAGGACGGGTCTACAATGAGCAGTTCTTC.